The rows below give T cell receptor beta chains drawn from one sample of a study of shared T cell receptors in the human thymus. Assay: immunoSEQ multiplex PCR; the TCRdb copy retains only in-frame clones and omits some. The table shows 630,000 or so clones, with 70% to 90% occurring only once. The same sample was also used in a study of human thymus T cells.

Sequenced material: thymocytes. The origin of the receptors is a boy under two years old with a congenital heart defect. Both conserved end residues are part of each CDR3. The D gene is left open where the match is weak. Some rows mark clone size as missing; the rest say once, few, many or name a class of expanded clone.

j_gene	d_gene	v_gene	abundance	CDR3aa	CDR3nt
TRBJ1-1	-	TRBV11-3	-	CASSLGNSGGAFF	TGTGCCAGCAGCTTGGGGAACAGCGGCGGAGCTTTCTTT
TRBJ2-7	-	TRBV30	-	CAGSKTTSEQYF	TGTGCCGGGAGCAAGACCACTAGCGAGCAGTACTTC
TRBJ2-5	TRBD2	TRBV5-6	-	CASSRGGGYRETQYF	TGTGCCAGCAGCCGGGGCGGGGGGTACCGGGAGACCCAGTACTTC
TRBJ1-3	-	TRBV5-6	few	CASSGTGPGNTIYF	TGTGCCAGCAGCGGAACAGGCCCTGGAAACACCATATATTTT
TRBJ1-5	-	TRBV28	once	CATIARSGNQPQHF	TGTGCCACCATTGCCAGGTCGGGCAATCAGCCCCAGCATTTT
TRBJ1-1	-	TRBV7-9	-	CASSSKEGWMNTEAFF	TGTGCCAGCAGCTCCAAGGAGGGATGGATGAACACTGAAGCTTTCTTT
TRBJ2-7	TRBD2	TRBV5-6	-	CASRPLGLDDYEQYF	TGTGCCAGCAGGCCCCTGGGACTAGACGACTACGAGCAGTACTTC
TRBJ2-5	TRBD2	TRBV28	-	CASSPPGLAGQETQYF	TGTGCCAGCAGTCCTCCGGGACTAGCGGGCCAAGAGACCCAGTACTTC
TRBJ2-4	TRBD1	TRBV5-1	once	CASSSRDRLKSIQYF	TGCGCCAGCAGCTCCCGGGACAGACTCAAAAGCATTCAGTACTTC
TRBJ1-3	-	TRBV18	few	CASSPSTDDSGNTIYF	TGTGCCAGCTCACCATCGACAGACGACTCTGGAAACACCATATATTTT
TRBJ1-3	-	TRBV5-4	-	CASSLDRASSGNTIYF	TGTGCCAGCAGCCTCGACAGAGCTTCCTCTGGAAACACCATATATTTT
TRBJ1-2	TRBD1	TRBV9	-	CASSVDRGQGYGYTF	TGTGCCAGCAGCGTAGATAGGGGACAGGGGTATGGCTACACCTTC
TRBJ1-4	-	TRBV5-6	-	CASTGINEKLFF	TGTGCCAGCACCGGGATTAATGAAAAACTGTTTTTT
TRBJ2-2	-	TRBV30	-	CAWRDSLINTGELFF	TGTGCCTGGAGGGACAGCTTGATCAACACCGGGGAGCTGTTTTTT
TRBJ1-2	TRBD1	TRBV27	few	CASSSSANRGTLYGYTF	TGTGCCAGCAGTTCCAGTGCGAACAGGGGGACCCTCTATGGCTACACCTTC
TRBJ1-3	-	TRBV25-1	few	CASTRGLGNTIYF	TGTGCCAGCACACGGGGATTAGGAAACACCATATATTTT
TRBJ1-3	-	TRBV5-6	few	CASSHGNTIYF	TGTGCCAGCAGCCATGGAAACACCATATATTTT
TRBJ2-7	TRBD1	TRBV7-9	-	CASSLEPRPGQKMEQYF	TGTGCCAGCAGCTTGGAACCGAGACCGGGACAGAAGATGGAGCAGTACTTC
TRBJ1-4	-	TRBV28	-	CASSSHKIAYRYEKLFF	TGTGCCAGCAGTTCGCATAAAATAGCTTACCGGTATGAAAAACTGTTTTTT
TRBJ1-4	TRBD1	TRBV6-1	few	CASQPRTGGNEKLFF	TGTGCCAGCCAACCGCGGACAGGGGGGAATGAAAAACTGTTTTTT
TRBJ1-5	-	TRBV5-6	few	CASSLAGHSNQPQHF	TGTGCCAGCAGCTTGGCAGGGCATAGCAATCAGCCCCAGCATTTT
TRBJ2-3	TRBD2	TRBV28	-	CATLPPGLGPDTQYF	TGTGCCACCCTACCCCCGGGACTAGGCCCAGATACGCAGTATTTT
TRBJ2-3	TRBD2	TRBV9	-	CASSGTGTSGVTDTQYF	TGTGCCAGCAGCGGTACCGGGACTAGCGGGGTCACAGATACGCAGTATTTT
TRBJ1-6	TRBD1	TRBV7-2	-	CASSYRDRESSYNSPLHF	TGTGCCAGCAGCTACCGGGACAGGGAGAGCTCCTATAATTCACCCCTCCACTTT
TRBJ1-4	TRBD1	TRBV4-3	-	CASSQPTNGGQSPTNEKLFF	TGCGCCAGCAGCCAGCCGACAAACGGGGGACAGTCGCCAACTAATGAAAAACTGTTTTTT
TRBJ1-5	-	TRBV28	-	CASRGLSLFSNQPQHF	TGTGCCAGCAGAGGACTTAGTTTATTTAGCAATCAGCCCCAGCATTTT
TRBJ1-3	-	TRBV11-2	-	CASSLKVGGHSGNTIYF	TGTGCCAGCAGCTTAAAAGTGGGGGGGCACTCTGGAAACACCATATATTTT
TRBJ1-1	-	TRBV27	-	CASGPGQFLSHGAFF	TGTGCCAGTGGACCAGGACAGTTCCTTTCTCACGGAGCTTTCTTT
TRBJ1-4	TRBD1	TRBV28	-	CASSHRDRGRRTNEKLFF	TGTGCCAGCAGTCACCGGGACAGGGGGCGTCGAACTAATGAAAAACTGTTTTTT
TRBJ2-7	TRBD2	TRBV28	-	CASSLGSGGPYEQYF	TGTGCCAGCAGCCTCGGGAGCGGGGGGCCCTACGAGCAGTACTTC